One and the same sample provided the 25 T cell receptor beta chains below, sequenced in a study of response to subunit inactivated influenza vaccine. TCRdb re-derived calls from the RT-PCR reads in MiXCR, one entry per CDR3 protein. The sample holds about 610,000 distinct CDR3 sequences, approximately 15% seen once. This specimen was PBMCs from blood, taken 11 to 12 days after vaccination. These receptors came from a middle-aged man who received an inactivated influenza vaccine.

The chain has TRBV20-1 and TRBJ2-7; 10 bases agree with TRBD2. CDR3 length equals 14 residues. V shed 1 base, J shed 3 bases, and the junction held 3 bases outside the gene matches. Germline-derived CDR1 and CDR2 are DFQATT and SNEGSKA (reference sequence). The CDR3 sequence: CSARVPSGGYEQYF. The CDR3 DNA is TGCAGTGCTAGAGTGCCTAGCGGGGGCTACGAGCAGTACTTC.

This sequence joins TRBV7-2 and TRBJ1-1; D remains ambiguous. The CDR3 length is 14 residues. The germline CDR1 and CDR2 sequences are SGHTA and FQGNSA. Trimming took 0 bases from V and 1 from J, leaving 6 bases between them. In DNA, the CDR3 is TGTGCCAGCAGCTTAGCTGAGGCGAACACTGAAGCTTTCTTT. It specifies CASSLAEANTEAFF.

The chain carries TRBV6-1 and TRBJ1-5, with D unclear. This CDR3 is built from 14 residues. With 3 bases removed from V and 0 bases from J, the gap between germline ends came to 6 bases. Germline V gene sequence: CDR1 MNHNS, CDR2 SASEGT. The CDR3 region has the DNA TGTGCCAGCAGTGACACCGGTAGCAATCAGCCCCAGCATTTT. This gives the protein CASSDTGSNQPQHF.

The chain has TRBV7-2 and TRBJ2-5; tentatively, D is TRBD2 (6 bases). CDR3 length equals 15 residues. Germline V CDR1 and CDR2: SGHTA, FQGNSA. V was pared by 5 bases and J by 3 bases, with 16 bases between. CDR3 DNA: TGTGCCAGCAGCCATACGGGACTTTTAAAAGAGACCCAGTACTTC. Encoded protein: CASSHTGLLKETQYF. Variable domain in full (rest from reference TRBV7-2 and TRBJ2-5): GAGVSQSPSNKVTEKGKDVELRCDPISGHTALYWYRQSLGQGLEFLIYFQGNSAPDKSGLPSDRFSAERTGGSVSTLTIQRTQQEDSAVYLCASSHTGLLKETQYFGPGTRLLVL.

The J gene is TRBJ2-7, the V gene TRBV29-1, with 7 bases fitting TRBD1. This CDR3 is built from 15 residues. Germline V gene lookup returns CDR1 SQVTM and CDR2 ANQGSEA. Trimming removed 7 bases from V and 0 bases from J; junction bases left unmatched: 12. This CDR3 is CSARGRDSNSYEQYF. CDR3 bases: TGCAGCGCCCGCGGAAGGGACAGCAACTCCTACGAGCAGTACTTC.

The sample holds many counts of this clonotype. The CDR3 reads CASSFRSLLWDRGRGANQPQHF. In DNA form, the CDR3 reads TGTGCCAGCAGTTTTAGGTCCCTGCTCTGGGACAGGGGTCGAGGGGCCAATCAGCCCCAGCATTTT. V and J are TRBV27 and TRBJ1-5; 10 bases are a match to TRBD1. V lost 3 bases and J lost 3; bases outside the gene matches: 23. Germline V gene sequence: CDR1 MNHEY, CDR2 SMNVEV (reference sequence). This CDR3 has 22 amino acids.

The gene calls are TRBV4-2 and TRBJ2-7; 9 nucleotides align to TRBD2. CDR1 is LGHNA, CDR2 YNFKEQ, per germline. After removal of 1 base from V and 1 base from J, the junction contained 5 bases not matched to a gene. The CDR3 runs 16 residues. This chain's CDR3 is CASSQASAGGSYEQYF. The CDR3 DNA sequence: TGTGCCAGCAGCCAAGCCTCCGCGGGAGGGTCCTACGAGCAGTACTTC.

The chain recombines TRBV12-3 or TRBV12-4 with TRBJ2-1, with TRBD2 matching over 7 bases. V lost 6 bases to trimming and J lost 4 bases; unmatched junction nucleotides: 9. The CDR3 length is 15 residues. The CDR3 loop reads CASSPLPGGYNEQFF. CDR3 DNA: TGTGCCAGCAGCCCCCTTCCGGGGGGTTACAATGAGCAGTTCTTC.

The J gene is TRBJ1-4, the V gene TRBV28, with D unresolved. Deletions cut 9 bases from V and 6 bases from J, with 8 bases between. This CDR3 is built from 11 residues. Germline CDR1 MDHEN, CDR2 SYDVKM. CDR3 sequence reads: CASHRDEKLFF. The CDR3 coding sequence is TGTGCCAGTCATAGGGATGAAAAACTGTTTTTT.

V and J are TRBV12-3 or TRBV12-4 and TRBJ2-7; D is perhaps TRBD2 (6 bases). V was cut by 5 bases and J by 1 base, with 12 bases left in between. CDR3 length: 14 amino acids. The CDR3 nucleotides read TGTGCCAGCAGTCCGTCGGGACTTTCCTACGAGCAGTACTTC. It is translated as CASSPSGLSYEQYF.

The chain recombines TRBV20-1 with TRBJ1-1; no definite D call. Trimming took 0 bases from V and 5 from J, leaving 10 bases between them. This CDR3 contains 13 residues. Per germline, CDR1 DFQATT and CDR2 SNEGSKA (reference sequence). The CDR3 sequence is CSAREGQYTEAFF. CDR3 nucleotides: TGCAGTGCTAGAGAAGGTCAATATACTGAAGCTTTCTTT.

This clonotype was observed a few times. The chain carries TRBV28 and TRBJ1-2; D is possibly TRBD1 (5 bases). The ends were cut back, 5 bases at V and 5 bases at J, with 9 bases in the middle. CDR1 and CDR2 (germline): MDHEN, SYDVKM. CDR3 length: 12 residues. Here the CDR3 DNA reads TGTGCCAGCAGTGGGGACTTATATGGCTACACCTTC. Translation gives CASSGDLYGYTF.

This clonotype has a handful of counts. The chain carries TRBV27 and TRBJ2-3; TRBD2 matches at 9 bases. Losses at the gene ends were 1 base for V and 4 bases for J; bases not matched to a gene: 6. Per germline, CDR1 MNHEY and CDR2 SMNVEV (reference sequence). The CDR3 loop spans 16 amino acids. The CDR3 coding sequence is TGTGCCAGCAGTTTATTTTTGCGGGGGGGCCCAGATACGCAGTATTTT. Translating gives CASSLFLRGGPDTQYF.

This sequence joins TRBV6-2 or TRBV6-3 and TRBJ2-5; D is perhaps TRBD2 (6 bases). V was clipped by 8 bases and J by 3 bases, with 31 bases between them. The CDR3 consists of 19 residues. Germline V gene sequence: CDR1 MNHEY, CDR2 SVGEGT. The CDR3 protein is CASSDQGPLASLFEETQYF. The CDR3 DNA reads TGTGCCAGCTCCGACCAAGGGCCTCTAGCGTCCCTTTTTGAAGAGACCCAGTACTTC.

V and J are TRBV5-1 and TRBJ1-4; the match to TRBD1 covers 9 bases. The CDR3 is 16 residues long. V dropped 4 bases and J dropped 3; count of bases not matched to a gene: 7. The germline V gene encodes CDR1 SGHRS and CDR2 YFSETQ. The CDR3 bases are TGCGCCAGCAGCCTCGGACAGGGGATTGCTAATGAAAAACTGTTTTTT. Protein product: CASSLGQGIANEKLFF.

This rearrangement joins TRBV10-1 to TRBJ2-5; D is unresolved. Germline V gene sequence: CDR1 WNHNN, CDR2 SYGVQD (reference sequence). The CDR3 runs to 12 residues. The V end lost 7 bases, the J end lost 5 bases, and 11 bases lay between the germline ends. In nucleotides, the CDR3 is TGCGCCAGCATATCTGAAAGGGAGACCCAGTACTTC. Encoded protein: CASISERETQYF.

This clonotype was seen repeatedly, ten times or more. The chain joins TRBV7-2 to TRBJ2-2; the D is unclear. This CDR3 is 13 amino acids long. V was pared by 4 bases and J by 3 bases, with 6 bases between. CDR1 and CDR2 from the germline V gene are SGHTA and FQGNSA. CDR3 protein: CASSSRHTGELFF. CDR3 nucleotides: TGTGCCAGCAGCTCTCGGCACACCGGGGAGCTGTTTTTT.

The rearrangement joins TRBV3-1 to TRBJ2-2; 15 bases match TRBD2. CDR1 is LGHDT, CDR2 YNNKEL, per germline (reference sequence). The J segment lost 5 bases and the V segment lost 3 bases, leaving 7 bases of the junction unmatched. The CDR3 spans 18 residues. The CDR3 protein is CASSQGGLAGGDTGELFF. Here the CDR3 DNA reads TGTGCCAGCAGCCAGGGGGGACTAGCGGGAGGAGATACCGGGGAGCTGTTTTTT.

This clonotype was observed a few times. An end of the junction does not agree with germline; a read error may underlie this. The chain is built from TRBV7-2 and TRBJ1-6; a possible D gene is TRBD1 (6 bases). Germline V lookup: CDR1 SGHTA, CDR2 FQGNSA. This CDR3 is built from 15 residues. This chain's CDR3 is CASSQSGAGNSPLLF. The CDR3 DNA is TGTGCCAGCAGCCAGTCGGGGGCAGGGAATTCACCCCTCCTCTTT.

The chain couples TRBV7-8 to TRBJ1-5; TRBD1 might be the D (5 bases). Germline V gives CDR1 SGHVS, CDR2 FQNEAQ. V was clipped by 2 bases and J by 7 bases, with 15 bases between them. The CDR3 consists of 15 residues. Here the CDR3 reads CASSLTTGGRQPQHF. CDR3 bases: TGTGCCAGCAGCTTAACAACCGGGGGTCGGCAGCCCCAGCATTTT.

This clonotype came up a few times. The CDR3 spells CASSLGTSGVAETQYF. CDR3 sequence (DNA): TGTGCCAGCAGCTTGGGGACTAGCGGGGTAGCGGAGACCCAGTACTTC. The gene calls are TRBV7-2 and TRBJ2-5, with TRBD2 identical over 13 bases. V dropped 3 bases and J dropped 5; count of bases not matched to a gene: 6. The CDR3 contains 16 residues. Per the germline V gene, CDR1 is SGHTA and CDR2 is FQGNSA.

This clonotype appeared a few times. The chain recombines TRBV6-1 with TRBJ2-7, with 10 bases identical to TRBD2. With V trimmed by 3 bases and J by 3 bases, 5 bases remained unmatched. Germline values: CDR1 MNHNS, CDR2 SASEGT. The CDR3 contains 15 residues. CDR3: CASSEASGGIYEQYF. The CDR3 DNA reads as TGTGCCAGCAGTGAGGCTAGCGGGGGTATCTACGAGCAGTACTTC.

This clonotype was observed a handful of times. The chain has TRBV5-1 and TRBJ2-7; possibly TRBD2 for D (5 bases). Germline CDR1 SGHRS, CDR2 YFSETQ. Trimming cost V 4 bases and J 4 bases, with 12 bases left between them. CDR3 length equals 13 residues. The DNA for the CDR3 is TGCGCCAGCAGCGCCCGGCGAGGGTACGAGCAGTACTTC. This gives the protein CASSARRGYEQYF.

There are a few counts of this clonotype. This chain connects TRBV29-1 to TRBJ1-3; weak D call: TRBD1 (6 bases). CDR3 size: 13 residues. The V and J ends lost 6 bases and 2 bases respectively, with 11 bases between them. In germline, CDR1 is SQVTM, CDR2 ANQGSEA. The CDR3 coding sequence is TGCAGCGTGACTGACAGGACTGGAAACACCATATATTTT. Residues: CSVTDRTGNTIYF.

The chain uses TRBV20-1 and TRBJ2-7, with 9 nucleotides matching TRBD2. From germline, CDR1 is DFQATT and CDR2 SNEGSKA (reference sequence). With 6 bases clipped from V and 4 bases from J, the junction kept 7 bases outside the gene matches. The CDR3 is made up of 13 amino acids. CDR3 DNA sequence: TGCAGTGCAAACCTAGCGGGGCAATACGAGCAGTACTTC. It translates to CSANLAGQYEQYF.